This T cell receptor beta chain comes out of a study of identifying expanded T cells in peripheral blood. V was pared by 2 bases and J by 0 bases, with 8 bases between. The CDR3 is made up of 15 amino acids. Germline CDR1 reads MGHRA; CDR2 reads YSYEKL. This clone was picked up one time. Produced via immunoSEQ multiplex PCR; TCRdb's table is partial and in-frame only. The sample lists 100,000 or so clones, roughly 87% occurring once. The J gene is TRBJ1-5, the V gene TRBV4-1, with no clear D. The sequencing input was blood. This clonotype was obtained from a person between 18 and 75 years old in good health. The CDR3 DNA follows: TGCGCCAGCAGCCAAACGGCAGTTAGCAATCAGCCCCAGCATTTT. Its translation: CASSQTAVSNQPQHF.